This T cell receptor beta chain was identified in a study of cytomegalovirus exposure and HLA in healthy donors. About the study: The early release's HLA-typed donors yielded 65 million to 85 million unique TCRs.

Study-wide results and caveats: TCR beta V- and J-gene trimming, according to a later analysis, was linked to a missense DCLRE1C variant.

In the PCR, 60 Vbeta and 13 Jbeta primers were used. The repertoire was sequenced with immunoSEQ multiplex PCR; TCRdb's copy has only in-frame clones and lacks some. This repertoire shows about 250,000 clones, 70% to 90% found once; its top ten account for about 0.25%. The germline V gene encodes CDR1 SNHLY and CDR2 FYNNEI. The CDR3 spans 17 residues. The V gene end was trimmed by 2 bases and the J gene end by 3 bases; junction bases not matched to a gene: 7. This clone was observed a few times. As yet, its antigen is unknown. Sequencing was performed on PBMCs. This chain joins TRBV2 and TRBJ2-5; TRBD2 matches at 12 bases. The sequence was collected from a girl aged 2-9 years in good health and CMV-seronegative. The CDR3 region has the DNA TGTGCCAGCAGTGAATGGGCTAGCGGGGGGGGCGAAGAGACCCAGTACTTC. Protein sequence: CASSEWASGGGEETQYF.